The present T cell receptor (beta chain) was sequenced within a study of OX40 agonist ivuxolimab in advanced cancers. Findings of the study overall: Some patients without response likewise showed low normalized clonal expansion. Antigen specificity remained undetermined for the expanded peripheral T cells.

The repertoire was sequenced with immunoSEQ multiplex PCR; TCRdb's copy has only in-frame clones and lacks some. The sample holds some 42,000 clones; 75% to 90% are singletons and the top ten take approximately 5%. Regarding this clone: Antigen unknown.

This CDR3 has 16 amino acids. The V and J ends lost 1 base and 0 bases respectively, with 10 bases between them. Germline-derived CDR1 and CDR2 are LNHDA and SQIVND (reference sequence). The source of this sequence is an adult with an advanced solid tumor such as melanoma, head and neck, liver or kidney cancer. The J gene is TRBJ1-3, the V gene TRBV19, with TRBD1 as a possible D gene (6 bases). The specimen was CD4+ or CD8+ T cells sorted from blood, collected in a trial of the OX40 agonist ivuxolimab. The CDR3 sequence is CASSIGRTDSGNTIYF. The DNA of the CDR3 is TGTGCCAGTAGTATAGGAAGGACAGACTCTGGAAACACCATATATTTT.